These 14 T cell receptor beta chains came from one sample sequenced in a study of HIV-infected patients and healthy controls. Antiretroviral therapy had run roughly three months, about 14 weeks, before follow-up blood collection. No cell fractionation was done, so the repertoire covers all unsorted peripheral blood T cells. About 500 ng RNA was reverse transcribed with alpha and beta constant-region primers. Alpha and beta chain libraries were made separately by chain-specific third strand synthesis with multiplexing indices. Each CDR3 protein is one row after TCRdb ran MiXCR on the 5' RACE reads. The sample carries about 8,000 distinct CDR3 sequences, approximately 6.8% recorded once. The material was blood, obtained during antiretroviral therapy. The origin of the receptors is an adult with HIV infection.

The sample holds many counts of this clonotype. This beta chain represents an off-target read in a library built for alpha chains; its size is of limited meaning. The chain joins TRBV13 to TRBJ2-5; 7 bases line up with TRBD1. The CDR3 is 16 residues long. Germline V CDR1 and CDR2: PRHDT, FYEKMQ (reference sequence). The V segment lost 1 base and the J segment 3 bases; nucleotides outside the gene matches: 8. The DNA of the CDR3 is TGTGCCAGCAGCTTAGAGAGCCAGGGGGTAGAAGAGACCCAGTACTTC. This encodes CASSLESQGVEETQYF.

This clonotype was detected ten times or more. Within a library made for alpha chains, this beta chain is off target, and its count is uninformative. The chain couples TRBV10-3 to TRBJ2-3; D is possibly TRBD1 (6 bases). The CDR3 covers 14 residues. The V end lost 4 bases, the J end lost 5 bases, and 13 bases lay between the germline ends. Germline CDR1 and CDR2: ENHRY and SYGVKD. The CDR3 bases are TGTGCCATCAGTGTTTTGGCAGGGGAAGATACGCAGTATTTT. Translating it yields CAISVLAGEDTQYF.

This clonotype is labeled medium-sized (0.01 to 0.1%). This beta chain turned up in a library designed for alpha chains; as an off-target read, its abundance says little. V is TRBV25-1 and J is TRBJ1-5, with 9 bases fitting TRBD1. This CDR3 spans 19 amino acids. CDR1 MGHDK and CDR2 SYGVNS come from the germline V gene. The ends lost 4 bases at V and 2 bases at J; junction bases unmatched: 15. The CDR3 sequence is CASSGYTGTGRVGNQPQHF. The DNA of the CDR3 is TGTGCCAGCAGTGGTTATACCGGGACAGGGAGGGTGGGCAATCAGCCCCAGCATTTT. Drawing the rest from reference TRBV25-1 and TRBJ1-5, the complete variable domain is EADIYQTPRYLVIGTGKKITLECSQTMGHDKMYWYQQDPGMELHLIHYSYGVNSTEKGDLSSESTVSRIRTEHFPLTLESARPSHTSQYLCASSGYTGTGRVGNQPQHFGDGTRLSIL.

The sample holds many counts of this clonotype. This beta chain is an unintended read in a library built for alpha chains; its size means little. CDR3 in DNA: TGTGCCAGCAGCTTCTACCCGGGACTAGCGGGCTACGAGCAGTACTTC. It specifies CASSFYPGLAGYEQYF. The chain couples TRBV7-9 to TRBJ2-7; 12 positions agree with TRBD2. Germline values: CDR1 SEHNR, CDR2 FQNEAQ (reference sequence). V shed 3 bases, J shed 3 bases, and the junction held 6 bases outside the gene matches. This CDR3 has 16 amino acids.

Relative to its sample, this clonotype is medium-sized. This beta chain slipped into a library made for alpha chains as a stray read, so its size is not meaningful. CDR3 sequence: CASSQDMGQGPYEQYF. The CDR3 DNA sequence: TGTGCCAGCAGCCAAGACATGGGACAGGGACCCTACGAGCAGTACTTC. The chain couples TRBV3-1 to TRBJ2-7; 9 positions match TRBD1. Per germline, CDR1 LGHDT and CDR2 YNNKEL (reference sequence). The CDR3 is made up of 16 amino acids. V shed 0 bases, J shed 2 bases, and the junction held 5 bases outside the gene matches.

By share, this clonotype counts as medium-sized. A library made for alpha chains picked up this beta chain off target, so its size means little. V usage is TRBV6-2 or TRBV6-3 and J usage is TRBJ2-3; 8 bases map to TRBD1. CDR3 size: 14 residues. J was trimmed by 3 bases and V by 6 bases; bases with no gene match: 5. CDR1 is MNHEY, CDR2 SVGEGT, per germline. The CDR3 DNA follows: TGTGCCAGCAGCTTGACAGGGGAAACAGATACGCAGTATTTT. Protein product: CASSLTGETDTQYF.

Many counts were recorded for this clonotype. For a library built for alpha chains, this beta chain is a stray read; little rests on its size. This chain joins TRBV29-1 and TRBJ1-5; 9 bases fit TRBD1. Germline CDR1 and CDR2: SQVTM and ANQGSEA. After removal of 6 bases from V and 2 bases from J, the junction contained 2 bases not matched to a gene. The CDR3 loop spans 13 amino acids. CDR3 sequence: CSVRDRGNQPQHF. In DNA form, the CDR3 reads TGCAGCGTCCGGGACAGGGGCAATCAGCCCCAGCATTTT.

This clonotype was detected many times. This beta chain represents an off-target read in a library built for alpha chains; its size is of limited meaning. The chain recombines TRBV20-1 with TRBJ2-7, with D perhaps TRBD1 (5 bases). Germline V lookup: CDR1 DFQATT, CDR2 SNEGSKA (reference sequence). The V gene lost 2 bases and the J gene lost 0 bases, with 11 bases spanning the gap. The CDR3 length is 14 residues. The CDR3 is CSARMDMSSYEQYF. The CDR3 DNA is TGCAGTGCTAGAATGGACATGAGCTCCTACGAGCAGTACTTC.

This clonotype appeared many times. The library was built for alpha chains, so this beta chain is an off-target read and its size means little. The V gene is TRBV6-5, the J gene TRBJ1-1, with D uncertain. In germline, CDR1 is MNHEY, CDR2 SVGAGI. The V gene lost 2 bases and the J gene lost 4 bases, with 8 bases spanning the gap. This CDR3 comprises 13 residues. DNA of the CDR3: TGTGCCAGCAGTTACCCCTTTGGCACTGAAGCTTTCTTT. Amino acids: CASSYPFGTEAFF.

This clonotype was recorded at least ten times. Since it is a stray read in a library aimed at alpha chains, this beta chain has a size that is not meaningful. The V and J genes are TRBV7-2 and TRBJ2-5, with 7 bases that match TRBD1. V lost 3 bases to trimming and J lost 4 bases; unmatched junction nucleotides: 2. Germline CDR1 is SGHTA and CDR2 is FQGNSA. The CDR3 covers 13 residues. The CDR3 spells CASSLNRGETQYF. DNA of the CDR3: TGTGCCAGCAGCTTGAACAGGGGAGAGACCCAGTACTTC. Full variable domain (rest looked up from reference TRBV7-2 and TRBJ2-5): GAGVSQSPSNKVTEKGKDVELRCDPISGHTALYWYRQSLGQGLEFLIYFQGNSAPDKSGLPSDRFSAERTGGSVSTLTIQRTQQEDSAVYLCASSLNRGETQYFGPGTRLLVL.

This clonotype was recorded at least ten times. Being off target in a library aimed at alpha chains, this beta chain has a size of little meaning. The rearrangement links TRBV3-1 to TRBJ2-7; 7 nucleotides match TRBD2. This CDR3 region has 15 residues. The ends lost 1 base at V and 3 bases at J; junction bases unmatched: 6. From germline, CDR1 is LGHDT and CDR2 YNNKEL (reference sequence). CDR3 amino acids: CASSQVTSAIYEQYF. In DNA form, the CDR3 reads TGTGCCAGCAGCCAAGTAACTAGCGCTATCTACGAGCAGTACTTC.

In its sample, this clonotype was seen many times. The library was designed around alpha chains, so this beta chain is a stray read whose abundance carries little weight. CDR3 in DNA: TGTGCCAGCTCACCAAGGACTGCAGATTCACCCCTCCACTTT. Protein: CASSPRTADSPLHF. The chain couples TRBV18 to TRBJ1-6; no firm D call. The CDR3 contains 14 residues. The germline CDR1 and CDR2 sequences are KGHSH and LQKENI. V was shortened by 2 bases and J by 8 bases, with 10 bases between the two germline ends.

This clonotype appeared many times. This beta chain is off target for a library built for alpha chains, so its abundance means little. The CDR3 sequence: CASSPPETGKQFF. The CDR3 bases are TGTGCCAGCTCACCACCGGAGACAGGGAAGCAGTTCTTC. The chain uses TRBV18 and TRBJ2-1; 7 nucleotides agree with TRBD1. V shed 0 bases and J 11 bases; nucleotides not matched to a gene: 4. Germline CDR1 KGHSH, CDR2 LQKENI. The length of the CDR3 is 13 residues.

The sample holds many counts of this clonotype. With the library built for alpha chains, this beta chain is off target and its frequency is not meaningful. The chain couples TRBV29-1 to TRBJ1-5, with D tentatively TRBD1 (6 bases). This CDR3 spans 12 amino acids. Trimming cost V 4 bases and J 9 bases, with 13 bases left between them. The germline V gene has CDR1 SQVTM and CDR2 ANQGSEA. The CDR3 region has the DNA TGCAGCGTTGCAGGGGCCGTGGGGCCCCAGCATTTT. Protein product: CSVAGAVGPQHF.